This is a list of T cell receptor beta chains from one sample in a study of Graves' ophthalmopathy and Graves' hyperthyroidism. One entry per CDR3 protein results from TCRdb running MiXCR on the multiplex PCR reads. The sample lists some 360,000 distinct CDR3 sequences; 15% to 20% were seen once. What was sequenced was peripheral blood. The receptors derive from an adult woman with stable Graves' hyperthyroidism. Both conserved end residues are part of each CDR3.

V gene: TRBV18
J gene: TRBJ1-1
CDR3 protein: CASYRPGTGEGTEAFF

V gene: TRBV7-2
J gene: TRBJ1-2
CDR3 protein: CASSLTQGANGYTF

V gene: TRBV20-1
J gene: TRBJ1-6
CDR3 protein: CSASGEGSIGNSPLHF

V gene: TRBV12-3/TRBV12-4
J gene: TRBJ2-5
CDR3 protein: CASSSSLGETQYF

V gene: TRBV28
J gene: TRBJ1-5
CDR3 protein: CASRRTDRDSSAQHF

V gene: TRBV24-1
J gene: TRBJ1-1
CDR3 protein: CATRGTDQMNTEAFF

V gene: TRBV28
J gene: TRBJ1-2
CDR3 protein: CASRGGSKNYGYAF

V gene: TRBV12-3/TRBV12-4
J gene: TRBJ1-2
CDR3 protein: CASSFPTKGGNYGYTF

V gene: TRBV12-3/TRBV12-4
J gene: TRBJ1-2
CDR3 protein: CASSSDRRSIYGYTF

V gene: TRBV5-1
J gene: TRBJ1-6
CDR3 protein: CASSPWTGKNSPLHF

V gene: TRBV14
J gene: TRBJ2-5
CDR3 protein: CASSLPSPGQQETQYF

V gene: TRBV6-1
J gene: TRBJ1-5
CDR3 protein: CASSTDRYIQPQHF

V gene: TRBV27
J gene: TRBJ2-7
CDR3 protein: CASSKTTRGVEQYF

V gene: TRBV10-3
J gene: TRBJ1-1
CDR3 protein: CAISRQGAGNTEAFF

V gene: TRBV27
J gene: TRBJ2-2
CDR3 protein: CASSPSDRDNTGELFF

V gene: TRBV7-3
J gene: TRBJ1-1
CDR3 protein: CASSPSTGGNTEAFF

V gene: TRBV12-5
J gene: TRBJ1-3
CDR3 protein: CANPPGNTIYF

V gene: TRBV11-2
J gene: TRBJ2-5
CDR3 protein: CASSPTTSMGAETQYF

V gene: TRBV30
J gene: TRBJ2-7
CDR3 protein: CAWRDGVNDRQYF

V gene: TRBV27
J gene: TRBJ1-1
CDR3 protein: CASSLVAGTEAFF

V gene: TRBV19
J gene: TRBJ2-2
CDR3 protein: CASSRSGTGRTGELFF

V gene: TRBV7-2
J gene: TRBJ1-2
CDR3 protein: CASSFQGSSASYGYTF

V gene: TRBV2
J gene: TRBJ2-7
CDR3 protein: CATKLTSGSDEQYF

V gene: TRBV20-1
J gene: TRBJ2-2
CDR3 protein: CSAKLGQGGTGELFF

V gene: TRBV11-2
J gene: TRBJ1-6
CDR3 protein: CASVGEGYSPLHF

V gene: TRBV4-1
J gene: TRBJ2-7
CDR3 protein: CASSLGQTDDEQYF

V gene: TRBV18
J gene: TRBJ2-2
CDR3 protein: CASSPGQGDTGELFF

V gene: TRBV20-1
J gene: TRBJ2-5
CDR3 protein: CSARAGQGLPIQETQYF

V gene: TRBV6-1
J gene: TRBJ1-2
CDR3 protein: CASSEMAGNYGYTF

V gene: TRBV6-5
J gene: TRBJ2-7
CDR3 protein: CASSYSGLADYEQYF

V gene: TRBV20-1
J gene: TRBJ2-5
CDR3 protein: CSATRTGAETQYF

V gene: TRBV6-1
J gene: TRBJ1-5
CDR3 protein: CASGDRVAQPQHF

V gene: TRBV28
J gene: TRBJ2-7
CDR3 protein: CASSLPDRAYEQYF

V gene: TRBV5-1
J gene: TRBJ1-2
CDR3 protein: CASSLDGGNYGYTF

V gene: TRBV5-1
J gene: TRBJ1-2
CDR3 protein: CASSLESLTYGYTF

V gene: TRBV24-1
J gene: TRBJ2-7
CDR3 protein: CATSSGTGDSEQYF

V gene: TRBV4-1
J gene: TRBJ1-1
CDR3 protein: CASSQASGMNTEAFF

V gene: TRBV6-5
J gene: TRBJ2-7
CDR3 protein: CASSYGAPYEQYF

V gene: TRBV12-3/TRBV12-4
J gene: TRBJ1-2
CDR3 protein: CASSLTRDSGYTF

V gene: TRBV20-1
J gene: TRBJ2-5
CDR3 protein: CSATPYRLGGETQYF

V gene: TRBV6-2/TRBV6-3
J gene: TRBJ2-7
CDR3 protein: CASSYSPVVAVGPYDQYF

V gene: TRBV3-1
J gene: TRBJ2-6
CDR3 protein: CASSQEGTSANVLTF